Included here is one T cell receptor beta chain sequence, with context. Antigen unknown. Expressed TCRB transcripts were sequenced after all isolated RNA was converted to cDNA. Sequencing used immunoSEQ multiplex PCR; TCRdb keeps in-frame clones, though not all of them. The sample yields some 350,000 clones, roughly 14% seen once. These data are taken from a study of beta chain features in type 1 diabetes. Study background: Healthy donors resembled patients in age, gender and cell yields. Regarding the study as a whole: Patients' naive, central memory and regulatory TCRB repertoires appeared more alike than those of healthy donors. Across all four CD4+ subsets, people with type 1 diabetes showed modestly shorter TCRB CDR3s.

One heparinised draw, averaging roughly 0.12 L, was taken per donor. Researchers reported sorting CD4+ naive, central memory, regulatory and stem cell-like memory cells via CD45RO/CCR7/CD25/CD127/CD95/CD27. There are 13 residues in the CDR3. V lost 4 bases and J lost 9, with 16 bases in between. Germline V lookup: CDR1 SGDLS, CDR2 YYNGEE. This receptor was obtained from a woman aged 18-29 years with type 1 diabetes. The specimen was naive CD4+ T cells from blood. The V and J genes are TRBV9 and TRBJ1-1, with unresolved D. CDR3 region: CASSYPPGGKAFF. CDR3 sequence (DNA): TGTGCCAGCAGCTACCCCCCCGGAGGTAAAGCTTTCTTT.